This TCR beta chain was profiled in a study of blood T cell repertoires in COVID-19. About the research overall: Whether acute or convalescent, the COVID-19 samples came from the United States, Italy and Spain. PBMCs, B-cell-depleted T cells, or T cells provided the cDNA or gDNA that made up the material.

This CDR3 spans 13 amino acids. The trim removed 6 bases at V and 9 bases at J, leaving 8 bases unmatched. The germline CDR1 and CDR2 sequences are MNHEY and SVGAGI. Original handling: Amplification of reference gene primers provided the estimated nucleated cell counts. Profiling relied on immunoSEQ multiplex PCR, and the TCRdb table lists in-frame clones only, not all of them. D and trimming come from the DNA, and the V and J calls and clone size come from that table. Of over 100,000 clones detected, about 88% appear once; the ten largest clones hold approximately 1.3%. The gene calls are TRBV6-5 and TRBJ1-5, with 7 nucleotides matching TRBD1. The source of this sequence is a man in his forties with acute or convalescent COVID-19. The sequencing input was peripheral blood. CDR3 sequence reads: CASRRDSPWPQHF. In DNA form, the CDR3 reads TGTGCCAGCAGGCGGGACAGTCCGTGGCCCCAGCATTTT.